The 3 T cell receptor beta chains listed next were all sequenced from one sample in a study of control samples from healthy donors and cancer patients. Repertoires were generated with immunoSEQ multiplex PCR, while TCRdb's copy carries only in-frame clones and drops some. Here the sample spans approximately 89,000 clones, approximately 89% being singletons. The sequenced sample was blood. The receptors here all came from a man between 25 and 39 years old in good health.

DNA of the CDR3: TGCAGCGTTGAAGAGGAGGGGTGGGCGTACGAGCAGTACTTC. It encodes CSVEEEGWAYEQYF. V and J are TRBV29-1 and TRBJ2-7, with D tentatively TRBD2 (6 bases). This CDR3 is 14 amino acids long. V dropped 0 bases and J dropped 4 bases, with 13 bases sitting between them. The germline V gene has CDR1 SQVTM and CDR2 ANQGSEA.

The gene calls are TRBV5-1 and TRBJ1-4, with TRBD1 matching 8 bases. Looked up from germline, CDR1 is SGHRS and CDR2 is YFSETQ. There are 16 residues in the CDR3. V trimming: 4 bases; J trimming: 3 bases; junction bases outside the gene matches: 8. The CDR3 region is CASSPWAGGSNEKLFF. The DNA for the CDR3 is TGCGCCAGCAGCCCGTGGGCAGGGGGCTCTAATGAAAAACTGTTTTTT.

The rearrangement joins TRBV21-1 to TRBJ1-1. TRBV21-1 corresponds to a pseudogene. CDR3 length: 14 amino acids. In DNA form, the CDR3 reads TGTGCCAGCAGGGACCGGGCGGCGTACACTGAAGCTTTCTTT. Its translation is CASRDRAAYTEAFF.